This T cell receptor beta chain was obtained from a study of early T cells in non-severe SARS-CoV-2 infection. Across the whole study: Sequencing used unsorted whole-blood bulk RNA, so chains lack pairing.

As part of library construction, unique molecular identifiers were attached to individual cDNA molecules. TCRdb processed the 5' RACE reads anew with MiXCR; each CDR3 protein has one entry. The repertoire holds roughly 45,000 distinct CDR3 sequences, 9.5% to 13% seen once, with 21% in the top ten. Worth noting for this clonotype: What it recognizes is unknown.

Study-wide points: VDJdb-based matching was biased toward anti-spike CD8 responses and missed private and CD4 specificities.

The V and J ends lost 9 bases and 3 bases, in that order; junction bases with no gene match: 6. This CDR3 comprises 14 residues. The germline V gene encodes CDR1 MNHEY and CDR2 SVGEGT. The sample was whole blood. The TCR was taken from an adult who was a healthcare worker with PCR-confirmed SARS-CoV-2 infection or an uninfected control (not recorded which). The gene calls are TRBV6-2 or TRBV6-3 and TRBJ2-1; TRBD2 agrees at 9 bases. The DNA of the CDR3 is TGTGCCAGAGGAGCTAGCGGGAACTACAATGAGCAGTTCTTC. Encoded protein: CARGASGNYNEQFF.